Listed below are T cell receptor beta chains from one sample, sequenced in a study of blood T cell repertoires in COVID-19. Clones were read by immunoSEQ multiplex PCR, and TCRdb kept only the in-frame ones, dropping some. The data hold just under 55,000 clones, with around four fifths observed a single time. Sequenced material: peripheral blood. These receptors were collected from a woman aged 60-70 years with acute or convalescent COVID-19. The CDR3 runs from the conserved cysteine through the conserved F or W. A D gene is named only where the DNA matches it firmly. Part of the rows lack a size; the others show once, few, many or a class for expanded clones.

v_gene	j_gene	abundance	d_gene	CDR3nt	CDR3aa
TRBV18	TRBJ1-1	few	TRBD1	TGTGCCAGCTCACCAGGGACAGGGAAAACCAACACTGAAGCTTTCTTT	CASSPGTGKTNTEAFF
TRBV11-2	TRBJ2-7	.	.	TGTGCCAGCAGCTTAGACCAAAAGGGGGAATGGGACGAGCAGTACTTC	CASSLDQKGEWDEQYF
TRBV3-1/TRBV3-2	TRBJ1-1	.	TRBD1	TGTGCCAGCAGCCTGGGACAGGGTGTTGAAGCTTTCTTT	CASSLGQGVEAFF
TRBV19	TRBJ1-2	.	.	TGTGCCAGTAGACCTTCCTATCGTAACTATGGCTACACCTTC	CASRPSYRNYGYTF
TRBV5-1	TRBJ1-4	.	.	TGCGCCAGCAGCTTGGAGGCGGCCGGGTATGAAAAACTGTTTTTT	CASSLEAAGYEKLFF
TRBV29-1	TRBJ1-2	once	.	TGCAGCGTTGAACTCCCAGGGGTCCCCTATGGCTACACCTTC	CSVELPGVPYGYTF
TRBV6-1	TRBJ1-2	few	TRBD1	TGTGCCAGCAGTGAAATGGGACAGGGAGCTAACTATGGCTACACCTTC	CASSEMGQGANYGYTF
TRBV11-2	TRBJ2-1	.	.	TGTGCCAGCAGCTTAGACCAGGGTCCTTTGTACAATGAGCAGTTCTTC	CASSLDQGPLYNEQFF
TRBV7-2	TRBJ1-2	.	TRBD1	TGTGCCAGCAGCTTAGGCGGCCCAACAGGGGGCGCTCTATGCACCTTC	CASSLGGPTGGALCTF
TRBV5-1	TRBJ2-7	few	.	TGCGCCAGCAGGGTCATTCCGAGCTCCTACGAGCAGTACTTC	CASRVIPSSYEQYF
TRBV29-1	TRBJ2-7	.	TRBD2	TGCAGCGTTGAGGCTAGCGGTACCTACGAGCAGTACTTC	CSVEASGTYEQYF
TRBV19	TRBJ1-4	.	.	TGTGCCAGTACCCTGGGAGCAACTAATGAAAAACTGTTTTTT	CASTLGATNEKLFF
TRBV30	TRBJ1-6	.	TRBD1	TGTGCCTGTCGGACAGGGGTATCCTATAATTCACCCCTCCACTTT	CACRTGVSYNSPLHF
TRBV2	TRBJ2-1	.	TRBD2	TGTGCCAGCAAGACTAGCGGGGGGGCTGGAAATGAGCAGTTCTTC	CASKTSGGAGNEQFF
TRBV7-9	TRBJ2-1	.	.	TGTGCCAGCAGCTCAATCGTGACGGGGGGCGAGCAGTTCTTC	CASSSIVTGGEQFF
TRBV6-5	TRBJ1-3	.	TRBD1	TGTGCCAGCACAGGGGGAAGCGGAAACACCATATATTTT	CASTGGSGNTIYF
TRBV4-2	TRBJ1-3	.	.	TGTGCCAGCAGCCCCTCAGGCCGAAGAATCTCTGGAAACACCATATATTTT	CASSPSGRRISGNTIYF
TRBV9	TRBJ2-3	.	TRBD2	TGTGCCAGCAGCGCGCGACGAGGGCAAGCGGGGGGCACAGATACGCAGTATTTT	CASSARRGQAGGTDTQYF
TRBV6-6	TRBJ2-1	once	.	TGTGCCAGCAGCCACGGAAGCGGTGAGCAGTTCTTC	CASSHGSGEQFF
TRBV18	TRBJ1-1	.	.	TGTGCCAGCTCACCACCGCCAGGGTGGGACACTGAAGCTTTCTTT	CASSPPPGWDTEAFF
TRBV9	TRBJ2-1	.	.	TGTGCCAGCAGCGCCCAGGATGAGCAGTTCTTC	CASSAQDEQFF
TRBV29-1	TRBJ1-6	.	.	TGCAGCGCTATGACAGCGACCCAGGACCTCCACTTT	CSAMTATQDLHF
TRBV15	TRBJ1-4	.	.	TGTGCCACCAGCCACTTCGGTAATGAAAAACTGTTTTTT	CATSHFGNEKLFF
TRBV28	TRBJ2-1	.	TRBD1	TGTGCCAGCAGTCGGGACAGGGGGGGGTCCTACAATGAGCAGTTCTTC	CASSRDRGGSYNEQFF
TRBV18	TRBJ2-2	.	.	TGTGCCAGCTCATCAAGGACAGCGGCGAACACCGGGGAGCTGTTTTTT	CASSSRTAANTGELFF
TRBV5-1	TRBJ2-3	.	TRBD2	TGCGCCAGCACCCCGGGCCCTAGCGGGGGCACAGATACGCAGTATTTT	CASTPGPSGGTDTQYF
TRBV5-1	TRBJ1-2	.	.	TGCGCCAGCAGCCCCCGGACCTCTCGGGGGTTGGGCTACACCTTC	CASSPRTSRGLGYTF
TRBV5-1	TRBJ2-1	.	TRBD1	TGCGCCAGCAGCTTGGGCAGGGACAGGGTAGTCAATGAGCAGTTCTTC	CASSLGRDRVVNEQFF
TRBV11-2	TRBJ1-6	.	.	TGTGCCAGCAGCTTCCAGGGGAGCTCCTATAATTCACCCCTCCACTTT	CASSFQGSSYNSPLHF
TRBV19	TRBJ1-6	few	.	TGTGCCAGTAGTATACCGGTGGAGCGCGGCAGACCTTCGGCCCTCCACTTT	CASSIPVERGRPSALHF
TRBV19	TRBJ1-5	once	.	TGTGCCAGTACCTGGGAGGGTAGCAATCAGCCCCAGCATTTT	CASTWEGSNQPQHF
TRBV15	TRBJ1-5	.	.	TGTGCCACCAGCATGGAGAGGGCATACAATCAGCCCCAGCATTTT	CATSMERAYNQPQHF
TRBV28	TRBJ1-1	.	.	TGTGCCAGCAGGCTGCGGGGGTTGGGCAGCACTGAAGCTTTCTTT	CASRLRGLGSTEAFF
TRBV11-2	TRBJ2-7	once	TRBD2	TGTGCCAGCAGCTTAGGCGGGAGAGGCGAGCAGTACTTC	CASSLGGRGEQYF
TRBV5-1	TRBJ1-2	.	.	TGCGCCAGCAGCTTGGATGTGTTAAATGGCTACACCTTC	CASSLDVLNGYTF
TRBV9	TRBJ2-2	.	.	TGTGCCAGCAGCGGTATGTCCGGAGCCGGGGAGCTGTTTTTT	CASSGMSGAGELFF
TRBV2	TRBJ2-7	.	TRBD2	TGTGCCAGCGGGTTTGGGCTAGCGGGGACGAGCTCCTACGAGCAGTACTTC	CASGFGLAGTSSYEQYF
TRBV9	TRBJ2-2	.	.	TGTGCCAGCAGCGCCCTCATAGTGGCGGATTCGAACACCGGGGAGCTGTTTTTT	CASSALIVADSNTGELFF
TRBV29-1	TRBJ2-3	.	TRBD2	TGCAGCGTTGTTACTAGCGGGGCCACAGATACGCAGTATTTT	CSVVTSGATDTQYF
TRBV11-2	TRBJ2-1	.	TRBD1	TGTGCCTCCGGACAGGGTGGGTATGAGCAGTTCTTC	CASGQGGYEQFF
TRBV19	TRBJ2-1	.	.	TGTGCCAGTAGTATAGGATCCAGATCCTTGGGGGGATACGCTGAGCAGTTCTTC	CASSIGSRSLGGYAEQFF